This note documents a single T cell receptor beta chain sequence. What it recognizes is unknown. Use of 60 Vbeta and 13 Jbeta primers characterized the PCR. Profiled with immunoSEQ multiplex PCR; TCRdb holds only in-frame clones, not every one. The sample records roughly 170,000 clones, around 80% being singletons. This entry belongs to a study of cytomegalovirus exposure and HLA in healthy donors. Points from the study as a whole: Cytomegalovirus-associated status was assigned to more than 150 TCR beta chains. By HLA locus, TCR association rates varied in a later analysis, with DRB1 showing the most and HLA-C the fewest. In an earlier analysis, in some 500 donors, most V segments appeared productive either ~90% or ~30% of the time.

Donors counted as nominally healthy when sampled, yet unrecorded immune exposures were likely. This TCR was recovered from a woman aged 45-59 years in good health and CMV-seropositive. The sample was PBMCs.

The chain's CDR3 is CASSPGLVAYEQYF. The CDR3 DNA reads TGTGCCAGCAGCCCGGGACTGGTCGCCTACGAGCAGTACTTC. The rearrangement uses TRBV13 and TRBJ2-7, with a weak D call TRBD2 (6 bases). The ends were cut back, 5 bases at V and 2 bases at J, with 13 bases in the middle. In germline, CDR1 is PRHDT, CDR2 FYEKMQ (reference sequence). CDR3 length: 14 amino acids.